The rows below give T cell receptor beta chains drawn from one sample of a study of blood T cell repertoires in COVID-19. This table comes from immunoSEQ multiplex PCR, and its TCRdb copy is limited to in-frame clones, with some not included. The table includes roughly 700,000 clones, approximately 90% detected once. The sample was peripheral blood. The receptors derive from a woman aged 18 to 35 with acute or convalescent COVID-19. The conserved cysteine and the conserved F or W are not part of the CDR3 here. D genes are given only for firm matches. Not every row has a clone size; where given, it reads once, few, many or a size class.

clone size	V gene	D gene	J gene	CDR3 length	CDR3 protein
.	TRBV7-9	TRBD1	TRBJ1-6	14	ASSEGPGQGYSPLH
.	TRBV7-9	.	TRBJ1-5	13	ASSLNGLSNQPQH
.	TRBV28	TRBD1	TRBJ1-2	13	ASSPYHPGQGSYT
.	TRBV19	TRBD1	TRBJ1-3	15	ASSTAAGQGAGNTIY
.	TRBV7-9	TRBD1	TRBJ1-5	12	ASSHGQGLQPQH
.	TRBV5-1	TRBD1	TRBJ1-2	13	ASSSGQGQNYGYT
.	TRBV29-1	TRBD1	TRBJ1-2	12	SVATGQRNYGYT
.	TRBV4-3	TRBD1	TRBJ2-7	13	ASSQSPGQTYEQY
.	TRBV28	.	TRBJ1-1	14	ASSPPFDSYDTEAF
.	TRBV6-1	TRBD2	TRBJ2-1	13	ASSELAGGYNEQF
.	TRBV9	TRBD1	TRBJ2-3	13	ASSVRGQGTDTQY
once	TRBV5-6	.	TRBJ1-2	13	ASSLVARGDYGYT
.	TRBV11-2	.	TRBJ2-1	13	ASSLTLVTYNEQF
.	TRBV5-1	.	TRBJ1-2	14	ASSLTPDRNLYGYT
.	TRBV15	TRBD1	TRBJ2-7	15	ATSRVVGQGTTYEQY
.	TRBV11-2	.	TRBJ1-2	9	ASSYANGYT
.	TRBV6-2/TRBV6-3	.	TRBJ1-5	11	ASSYQNHQPQH
.	TRBV6-2/TRBV6-3	.	TRBJ1-1	12	ASSHGGGDTEAF
once	TRBV2	.	TRBJ1-6	14	ASSEFLGRANSPLH
.	TRBV6-6	.	TRBJ2-7	12	ASSKGQGIYEQY
.	TRBV9	.	TRBJ1-4	16	ASSTRRGVGDGNEKLF
.	TRBV5-5	TRBD1	TRBJ1-2	13	ASSRNWPGQSGYT
.	TRBV11-2	.	TRBJ1-5	12	ASSLVPGNQPQH
.	TRBV2	.	TRBJ2-5	13	ASSDGLASGETQY
.	TRBV4-1	.	TRBJ1-2	14	ASSFQGRLTNYGYT
once	TRBV19	TRBD1	TRBJ2-1	13	ASSIRDSYLNEQF
.	TRBV2	.	TRBJ1-5	14	ASSDTGAFGNQPQH
.	TRBV2	TRBD1	TRBJ1-5	12	ASTMGDRNQPQH
.	TRBV7-9	.	TRBJ2-3	11	ASSLDNGRNPN
.	TRBV6-1	TRBD1	TRBJ1-4	14	ASSGKQGVGNEKLF
.	TRBV6-5	.	TRBJ1-4	13	ASSYSRQRNEKLF
.	TRBV5-1	TRBD1	TRBJ1-5	15	ASSLGTRDSGNQPQH
.	TRBV5-1	.	TRBJ1-4	11	ASSWRQSEKLF
.	TRBV5-5	TRBD1	TRBJ1-4	15	ASSEDREVLLNEKLF
.	TRBV5-1	.	TRBJ1-4	11	ASRQGTNEKLF
.	TRBV11-2	TRBD1	TRBJ1-2	13	ASSDDRGWYYGYT
.	TRBV7-9	TRBD1	TRBJ1-2	14	ASSGWDSLSFYGYT
.	TRBV9	TRBD2	TRBJ2-5	15	ASSPGLAGGGQETQY
few	TRBV7-2	.	TRBJ2-6	7	ASGEVLT
.	TRBV12-5	.	TRBJ1-1	12	ASGAQAGHTEAF
.	TRBV5-6	.	TRBJ1-2	11	ASSMGANYGYT
.	TRBV19	TRBD2	TRBJ2-7	13	ASNGGVFTGTEQY